This record looks at one T cell receptor beta chain sequence and its context. The antigen is not known. Sequenced by immunoSEQ multiplex PCR; TCRdb stores in-frame clones only, minus some. The table shows 97,000 or so clones, with around 80% occurring only once. The data originate from a study of Ad26.COV2.S vaccination and SARS-CoV-2 variants. Study-level findings and limits: Researchers reported similar non-spike TCR breadth in vaccine and placebo recipients. Vaccinees showed greater spike-specific TCR breadth than placebo recipients.

Trimming shortened V by 4 bases and J by 1 base, and 9 bases separated the two germline ends. The CDR3 is made up of 15 amino acids. Germline V gene sequence: CDR1 SGHRS, CDR2 YFSETQ. The V and J genes are TRBV5-1 and TRBJ1-6; TRBD1 is a possible D gene (5 bases). The input for sequencing was peripheral blood, taken after recovery from COVID-19. This clonotype originated in a human donor who had recovered from COVID-19. CDR3 amino acids: CASSLEGSYNSPLHF. CDR3 DNA: TGCGCCAGCAGCCTAGAGGGGTCCTATAATTCACCCCTCCACTTT.